The 28 T cell receptor beta chains in this list originate from one sample, sequenced in a study of T cell responses to AZD1222 COVID-19 vaccine. Assay: immunoSEQ multiplex PCR; the TCRdb copy retains only in-frame clones and omits some. The repertoire holds 120,000 or so clones, around 89% seen once, with approximately 10% in the top ten. Sequences were derived from peripheral blood, sampled on day 0 of MenACWY control vaccination. The source of these receptors is an adult in good health.

A single count supports this clone. The chain carries TRBV19 and TRBJ2-1; the D gene could be TRBD1 or TRBD2 (6 bases each). This CDR3 is built from 13 residues. Trimming stripped 7 bases from V and 7 bases from J, with 14 bases between. The germline V gene has CDR1 LNHDA and CDR2 SQIVND (reference sequence). The CDR3 nucleotides read TGTGCCAGTATGGGGGGCAGGGCAAATGAGCAGTTCTTC. Translating it yields CASMGGRANEQFF.

V gene TRBV6-4 combines with J gene TRBJ1-2; the D gene is possibly TRBD1 (5 bases). Germline assignment: CDR1 MRHNA and CDR2 SNTAGT. V was trimmed by 5 bases and J by 4 bases, leaving 11 bases between them. CDR3 length: 13 amino acids. The CDR3 DNA is TGTGCCAGCAGTCCAGAGGGGTCCTATGGCTACACCTTC. It translates to CASSPEGSYGYTF.

As regards this clone: Additional DNA sequences in this sample encode the identical CDR3. This chain connects TRBV7-2 to TRBJ2-1, with 10 bases that match TRBD2. The germline V gene has CDR1 SGHTA and CDR2 FQGNSA. Trimming removed 1 base from V and 6 bases from J; junction bases left unmatched: 6. CDR3 length equals 16 residues. The CDR3 sequence: CASSLVASGSGNEQFF. The CDR3 nucleotides read TGTGCCAGCAGCTTAGTGGCTAGCGGGAGTGGCAATGAGCAGTTCTTC.

V and J are TRBV7-3 and TRBJ1-1, with D maybe TRBD1 (6 bases). CDR1 and CDR2 (germline): SGHTA, FQGTGA. This CDR3 spans 17 amino acids. The V gene lost 5 bases and the J gene lost 3 bases, with 22 bases spanning the gap. The CDR3 nucleotides read TGTGCCAGCAGCCTATTGTCTCCAGGGGTTGGGGACACTGAAGCTTTCTTT. Its translation: CASSLLSPGVGDTEAFF. The entire variable domain, with the rest obtained from reference TRBV7-3 and TRBJ1-1, is as follows: GAGVSQTPSNKVTEKGKYVELRCDPISGHTALYWYRQSLGQGPEFLIYFQGTGAADDSGLPNDRFFAVRPEGSVSTLKIQRTERGDSAVYLCASSLLSPGVGDTEAFFGQGTRLTVV.

The chain recombines TRBV29-1 with TRBJ2-1; D may correspond to TRBD1 or TRBD2 (5 bases each). Trimming cost V 4 bases and J 6 bases, with 13 bases left between them. The CDR3 totals 13 residues. Germline CDR1 SQVTM, CDR2 ANQGSEA. CDR3 amino acids: CSVGGIPVNEQFF. As DNA, the CDR3 is TGCAGCGTTGGGGGGATCCCGGTCAATGAGCAGTTCTTC.

The genes are TRBV10-2 and TRBJ1-5; D is unresolved. The CDR3 loop spans 14 amino acids. Per germline, CDR1 WSHSY and CDR2 SAAADI. With 5 bases removed from V and 4 bases from J, the gap between germline ends came to 12 bases. The CDR3 protein is CASSLVGRNQPQHF. CDR3 nucleotide sequence: TGCGCCAGCAGTCTAGTGGGTAGGAATCAGCCCCAGCATTTT.

The chain couples TRBV7-3 to TRBJ2-2, with no clear D. CDR1 and CDR2 (germline): SGHTA, FQGTGA. This CDR3 has 13 amino acids. With 2 bases removed from V and 5 bases from J, the gap between germline ends came to 6 bases. Written as DNA, the CDR3 is TGTGCCAGCAGCTTACAAGTGACCGGGGAGCTGTTTTTT. Residues: CASSLQVTGELFF.

This sequence joins TRBV6-5 and TRBJ1-2; TRBD1 aligns across 10 bases. V was pared by 3 bases and J by 5 bases, with 6 bases of the junction left unmatched. Germline-derived CDR1 and CDR2 are MNHEY and SVGAGI. CDR3 size: 15 residues. The CDR3 region has the DNA TGTGCCAGCAGTTATAGGACAGGGGGGGGTTATGGCTACACCTTC. Translating gives CASSYRTGGGYGYTF.

The V and J genes are TRBV27 and TRBJ1-1; D remains unclear. Trimming removed 2 bases from V and 4 bases from J, with 11 bases in between. Germline loops: CDR1 MNHEY, CDR2 SMNVEV (reference sequence). The CDR3 spans 14 residues. CDR3 amino acids: CASSLTGSGTEAFF. The CDR3 bases are TGTGCCAGCAGTTTAACCGGAAGTGGCACTGAAGCTTTCTTT.

This chain joins TRBV15 and TRBJ1-2; D ambiguous. The CDR3 length is 14 residues. V shed 0 bases and J shed 3 bases, with 8 bases lying between them. In germline, CDR1 is LNHNV, CDR2 YYDKDF (reference sequence). The CDR3 spells CATSRDVGDYGYTF. The CDR3 DNA reads TGTGCCACCAGCAGAGATGTCGGTGACTATGGCTACACCTTC.

The gene calls are TRBV23-1 and TRBJ2-7; D is unresolved. TRBV23-1 counts as an open reading frame of uncertain function. Trimming removed 1 base from V and 3 bases from J, with 10 bases in between. The CDR3 extends over 14 amino acids. This CDR3 reads CASSQCLVIYEQYF. In DNA form, the CDR3 reads TGCGCCAGCAGTCAATGCCTAGTAATCTACGAGCAGTACTTC.

In its sample, this clone was seen once. The V gene is TRBV7-6, the J gene TRBJ2-1, with D maybe TRBD1 (6 bases). V lost 5 bases and J lost 6, with 20 bases in between. CDR1 is SGHVS and CDR2 is FNYEAQ in the germline V gene. The CDR3 has 16 amino acids. DNA of the CDR3: TGTGCCAGCAGCCCTACGGACAGCCGCGTTCCCAATGAGCAGTTCTTC. Its protein is CASSPTDSRVPNEQFF.

This chain joins TRBV10-3 and TRBJ2-1; the match to TRBD2 covers 7 bases. Germline CDR1 is ENHRY and CDR2 is SYGVKD. The CDR3 covers 12 residues. The V segment lost 11 bases and the J segment 3 bases; nucleotides outside the gene matches: 4. CDR3 amino acids: CAGGRDYNEQFF. The CDR3 nucleotides read TGTGCCGGCGGGAGAGACTACAATGAGCAGTTCTTC.

V usage is TRBV7-3 and J usage is TRBJ2-3; 7 positions match TRBD2. CDR1 SGHTA and CDR2 FQGTGA come from the germline V gene. The CDR3 has 19 amino acids. V lost 2 bases to trimming and J lost 6 bases; unmatched junction nucleotides: 20. The chain's CDR3 is CASSLFSLSAGDASDTQYF. CDR3 DNA: TGTGCCAGCAGCTTATTTTCCCTATCGGCGGGAGACGCATCCGATACGCAGTATTTT.

The chain has TRBV5-8 and TRBJ2-1; 11 nucleotides align to TRBD1. V gave up 3 bases and J gave up 6 bases; unmatched junction bases: 5. This CDR3 is built from 15 residues. CDR1 SGHTS and CDR2 YDEGEE come from the germline V gene. The CDR3 nucleotides are TGTGCCAGCAGCTCCCCCGGGACAGGGGGCAATGAGCAGTTCTTC. Translating gives CASSSPGTGGNEQFF.

This clone showed up just a few times. V gene TRBV29-1 combines with J gene TRBJ2-7; D uncertain. The germline CDR1 and CDR2 sequences are SQVTM and ANQGSEA. The CDR3 has 14 residues. V lost 6 bases and J lost 2, with 17 bases in between. The CDR3 bases are TGCAGCGTAATGACGGCCACTTCGGCCTACGAGCAGTACTTC. Encoded protein: CSVMTATSAYEQYF.

The chain combines TRBV18 with TRBJ2-3, with 8 bases identical to TRBD2. V trimming: 0 bases; J trimming: 5 bases; junction bases outside the gene matches: 4. The CDR3 contains 15 residues. The V gene's germline CDR1 is KGHSH and CDR2 LQKENI. Here the CDR3 DNA reads TGTGCCAGCTCACCACCGCGCCTAGCGGGAGATACGCAGTATTTT. It translates to CASSPPRLAGDTQYF.

This clone occurred a few times. CDR3 DNA: TGTGCCAGCAGCTCACAGGGGGGGAATTCACCCCTCCACTTT. Translation gives CASSSQGGNSPLHF. The chain joins TRBV7-2 to TRBJ1-6, with TRBD1 identical over 8 bases. The germline gives CDR1 SGHTA, CDR2 FQGNSA. CDR3 length: 14 amino acids. The trim removed 4 bases at V and 7 bases at J, leaving 3 bases unmatched.

The V and J genes are TRBV3-1 (or the pseudogene TRBV3-2) and TRBJ2-2, with D perhaps TRBD2 (6 bases). From germline, CDR1 is LGHDT and CDR2 YNNKEL (reference sequence). The CDR3 runs 16 residues. Trimming pared 1 base from V and 5 bases from J, leaving 14 bases between. This chain's CDR3 is CASSQVPPRGTGELFF. CDR3 coding DNA: TGTGCCAGCAGCCAAGTCCCCCCACGGGGGACCGGGGAGCTGTTTTTT.

This clone was observed a handful of times. The chain has TRBV27 and TRBJ2-7; D uncertain. CDR3 length: 13 amino acids. Germline lookup yields CDR1 MNHEY and CDR2 SMNVEV (reference sequence). The V and J ends lost 3 bases and 3 bases respectively, with 9 bases between them. CDR3 coding DNA: TGTGCCAGCAGTTTGACGGGCAGCTACGAGCAGTACTTC. Its protein is CASSLTGSYEQYF.

The CDR3: CASSPDPGGSARGYTF. The DNA of the CDR3 is TGCGCCAGCAGCCCCGATCCGGGGGGCTCGGCACGGGGCTACACCTTC. The V gene is TRBV4-1, the J gene TRBJ1-2, with TRBD1 as a possible D gene (6 bases). Looked up from germline, CDR1 is MGHRA and CDR2 is YSYEKL. The CDR3 is made up of 16 amino acids. V gave up 4 bases and J gave up 8 bases, with 23 bases separating them.

This chain links TRBV11-3 with TRBJ2-7; the match to TRBD1 covers 7 bases. The CDR3 runs 15 residues. The J segment lost 4 bases and the V segment lost 2 bases, leaving 8 bases of the junction unmatched. Germline V gene data show CDR1 as SGHNT and CDR2 as YENEEA. Here the CDR3 DNA reads TGTGCCAGCAGCTTATCGGGACAGCATGCGTACGAGCAGTACTTC. Protein product: CASSLSGQHAYEQYF. Based on the CDR3 plus reference TRBV11-3 and TRBJ2-7, the full variable domain is EAGVVQSPRYKIIEKKQPVAFWCNPISGHNTLYWYLQNLGQGPELLIRYENEEAVDDSQLPKDRFSAERLKGVDSTLKIQPAELGDSAVYLCASSLSGQHAYEQYFGPGTRLTVT.

V and J are TRBV6-2 or TRBV6-3 and TRBJ1-1, with 9 bases identical to TRBD1. Germline CDR1 reads MNHEY; CDR2 reads SVGEGT. V lost 6 bases, J lost 4 bases, and 6 bases stayed unmatched. This CDR3 has 14 residues. Written as DNA, the CDR3 is TGTGCCAGCAGCCGGGGGGACAGGGCCACTGAAGCTTTCTTT. It translates to CASSRGDRATEAFF.

The chain is built from TRBV9 and TRBJ1-1, with 7 bases matching TRBD1. The CDR3 contains 14 residues. CDR1 and CDR2 (germline): SGDLS, YYNGEE. Germline trimming cut 4 bases from V and 6 bases from J; bases unmatched to any gene: 9. CDR3 DNA sequence: TGTGCCAGCAGCCAAAGACAGGGATTCGCTGAAGCTTTCTTT. Its protein is CASSQRQGFAEAFF.

V usage is TRBV18 and J usage is TRBJ1-1; the D is unclear. Trimming removed 0 bases from V and 1 base from J, with 6 bases in between. Germline V CDR1 and CDR2: KGHSH, LQKENI. The CDR3 has 14 amino acids. CDR3 region: CASSPPGRNTEAFF. DNA for the CDR3: TGTGCCAGCTCACCACCGGGGAGGAACACTGAAGCTTTCTTT.

This sequence joins TRBV9 and TRBJ2-3; D unresolved. The germline gives CDR1 SGDLS, CDR2 YYNGEE. This CDR3 comprises 14 residues. V was cut by 1 base and J by 5 bases, with 11 bases left in between. CDR3 sequence (DNA): TGTGCCAGCAGCGTAAAAGGGTTTGGAGATACGCAGTATTTT. Protein product: CASSVKGFGDTQYF.

The V and J genes are TRBV7-6 and TRBJ2-7; D call uncertain. The CDR3 totals 11 residues. Between the trimmed V and J ends, which lost 5 bases and 6 bases, there was a span of 8 bases. CDR1 and CDR2 (germline): SGHVS, FNYEAQ. CDR3 in DNA: TGTGCCAGCAGCCAGGCCTCCGAGCAGTACTTC. Protein sequence: CASSQASEQYF.

The V call is TRBV5-1, the J call TRBJ1-6; D gene unclear. Germline CDR1 is SGHRS and CDR2 is YFSETQ. V was clipped by 0 bases and J by 8 bases, with 6 bases between them. The CDR3 contains 13 residues. The CDR3 DNA sequence: TGCGCCAGCAGCTTGGTGGCCGATTCACCCCTCCACTTT. It codes for CASSLVADSPLHF.